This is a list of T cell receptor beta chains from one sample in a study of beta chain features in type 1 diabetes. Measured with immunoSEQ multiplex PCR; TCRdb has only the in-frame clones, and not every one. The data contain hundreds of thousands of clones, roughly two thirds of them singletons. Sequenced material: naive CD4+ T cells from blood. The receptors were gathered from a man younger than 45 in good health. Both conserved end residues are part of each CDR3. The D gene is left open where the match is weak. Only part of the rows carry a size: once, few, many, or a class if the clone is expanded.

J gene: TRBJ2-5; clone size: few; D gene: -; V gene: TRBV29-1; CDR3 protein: CSVRNETQYF; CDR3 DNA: TGCAGCGTTCGAAATGAGACCCAGTACTTC
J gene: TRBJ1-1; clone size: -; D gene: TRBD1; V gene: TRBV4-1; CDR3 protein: CASSHPGQGALNTEAFF; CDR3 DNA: TGCGCCAGCAGCCACCCGGGACAGGGAGCCCTGAACACTGAAGCTTTCTTT
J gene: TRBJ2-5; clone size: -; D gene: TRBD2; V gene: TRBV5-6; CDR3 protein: CASSKGLAGRETQYF; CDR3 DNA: TGTGCCAGCAGCAAGGGACTAGCGGGACGAGAGACCCAGTACTTC
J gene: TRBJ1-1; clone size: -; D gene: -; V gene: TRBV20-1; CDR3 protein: CSAHTGLF; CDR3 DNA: TGCAGTGCCCATACAGGGTTGTTT
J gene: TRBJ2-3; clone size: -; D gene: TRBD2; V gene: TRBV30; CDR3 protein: CAWTAGLAGDTQYF; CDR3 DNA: TGTGCCTGGACTGCCGGACTAGCGGGAGATACGCAGTATTTT
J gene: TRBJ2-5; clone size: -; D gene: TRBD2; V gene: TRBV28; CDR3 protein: CASSLAGDAETQYF; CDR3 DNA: TGTGCCAGCAGTTTAGCGGGAGACGCAGAGACCCAGTACTTC
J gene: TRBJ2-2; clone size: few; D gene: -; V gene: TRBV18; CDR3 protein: CASSPFGAGDGELFF; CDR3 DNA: TGTGCCAGCTCACCCTTCGGCGCAGGGGACGGGGAGCTGTTTTTT
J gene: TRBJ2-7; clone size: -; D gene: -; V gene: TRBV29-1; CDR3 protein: CSVVPEWSYEQYF; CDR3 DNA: TGCAGCGTCGTCCCGGAGTGGTCCTACGAGCAGTACTTC
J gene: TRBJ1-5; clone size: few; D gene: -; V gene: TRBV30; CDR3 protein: CAWGDSNQPQHF; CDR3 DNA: TGTGCCTGGGGTGATAGCAATCAGCCCCAGCATTTT
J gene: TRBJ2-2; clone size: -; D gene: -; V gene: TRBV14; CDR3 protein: CASSQANTGELFF; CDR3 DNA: TGTGCCAGCAGCCAAGCCAACACCGGGGAGCTGTTTTTT
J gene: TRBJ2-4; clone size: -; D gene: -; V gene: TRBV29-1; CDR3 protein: CSVDRTGGDIQYF; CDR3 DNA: TGCAGCGTTGATCGTACAGGGGGGGACATTCAGTACTTC
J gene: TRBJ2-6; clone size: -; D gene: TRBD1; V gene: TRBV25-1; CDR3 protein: CASWGQTGEAGANVLTF; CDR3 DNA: TGTGCCAGCTGGGGACAGACAGGAGAAGCTGGGGCCAACGTCCTGACTTTC
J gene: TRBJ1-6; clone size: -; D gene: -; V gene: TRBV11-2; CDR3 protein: CASSLDTGGLSPLHF; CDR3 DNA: TGTGCCAGCAGCTTAGATACGGGGGGACTTTCACCCCTCCACTTT
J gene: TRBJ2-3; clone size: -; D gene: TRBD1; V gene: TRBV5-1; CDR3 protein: CASRRFGTGAVDTQYF; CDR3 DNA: TGCGCCAGCAGGCGTTTTGGGACAGGGGCGGTGGATACGCAGTATTTT
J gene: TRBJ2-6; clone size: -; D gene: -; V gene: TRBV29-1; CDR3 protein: CSVEARNRSGANVLTF; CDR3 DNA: TGCAGCGTTGAAGCCAGGAACCGATCTGGGGCCAACGTCCTGACTTTC
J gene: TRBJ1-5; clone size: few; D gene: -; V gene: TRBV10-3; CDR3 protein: CAISEVSEGRGSNQPQHF; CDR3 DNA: TGTGCCATCAGTGAGGTCAGCGAAGGACGTGGTAGCAATCAGCCCCAGCATTTT
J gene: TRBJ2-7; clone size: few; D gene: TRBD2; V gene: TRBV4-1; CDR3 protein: CASSQRLAGVYEQYF; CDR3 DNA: TGCGCCAGCAGCCAACGACTAGCGGGAGTCTACGAGCAGTACTTC
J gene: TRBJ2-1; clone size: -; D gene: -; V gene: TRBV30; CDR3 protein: CACDGSSYNEQFF; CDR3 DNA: TGTGCCTGTGACGGCAGCTCCTACAATGAGCAGTTCTTC
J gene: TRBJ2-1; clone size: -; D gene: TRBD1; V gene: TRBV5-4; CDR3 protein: CASSSGQGLYNEQFF; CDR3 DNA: TGTGCCAGCAGCTCCGGACAGGGCCTCTACAATGAGCAGTTCTTC
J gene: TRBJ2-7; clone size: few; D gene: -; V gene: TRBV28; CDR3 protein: CASSLLAGEQYF; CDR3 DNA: TGTGCCAGCAGCCTACTAGCAGGAGAGCAGTACTTC
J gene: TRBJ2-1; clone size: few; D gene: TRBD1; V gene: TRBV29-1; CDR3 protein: CSVTRQGRKNEQFF; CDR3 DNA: TGCAGCGTTACCCGACAGGGGAGGAAAAATGAGCAGTTCTTC
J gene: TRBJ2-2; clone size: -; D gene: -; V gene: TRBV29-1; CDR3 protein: CSVDRIETGELFF; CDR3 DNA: TGCAGCGTTGACAGGATTGAGACCGGGGAGCTGTTTTTT
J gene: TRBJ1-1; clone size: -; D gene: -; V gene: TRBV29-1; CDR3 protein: CSVGVIMNTEAFF; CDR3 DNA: TGCAGCGTTGGGGTTATTATGAACACTGAAGCTTTCTTT
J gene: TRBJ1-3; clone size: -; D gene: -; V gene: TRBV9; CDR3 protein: CASSVHPSGSGNTIYF; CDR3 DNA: TGTGCCAGCAGCGTCCACCCGTCGGGATCTGGAAACACCATATATTTT
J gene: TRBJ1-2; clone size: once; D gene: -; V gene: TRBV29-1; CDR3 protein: CSATWGLSGYTF; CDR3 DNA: TGCAGCGCCACGTGGGGGCTTAGTGGCTACACCTTC
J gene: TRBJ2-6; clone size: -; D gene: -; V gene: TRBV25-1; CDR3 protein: CASSDMGAGGANVLTF; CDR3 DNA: TGTGCCAGCAGTGACATGGGGGCAGGGGGGGCCAACGTCCTGACTTTC
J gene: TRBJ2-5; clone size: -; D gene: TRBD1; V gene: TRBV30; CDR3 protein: CASSGGRETQYF; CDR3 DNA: TGTGCCTCCTCAGGGGGACGGGAGACCCAGTACTTC
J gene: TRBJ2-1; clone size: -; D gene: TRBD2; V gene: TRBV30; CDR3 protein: CAWSASGSREFF; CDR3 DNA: TGTGCCTGGAGTGCTAGCGGTTCCCGGGAGTTCTTC
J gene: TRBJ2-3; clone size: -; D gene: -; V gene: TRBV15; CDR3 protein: CATSRDPANPDTQYF; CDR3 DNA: TGTGCCACCAGCAGAGACCCGGCTAACCCAGATACGCAGTATTTT
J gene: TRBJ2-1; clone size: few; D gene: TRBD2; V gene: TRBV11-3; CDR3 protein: CASSSVGTSGYNEQFF; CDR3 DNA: TGTGCCAGCAGCTCCGTCGGGACTAGCGGGTACAATGAGCAGTTCTTC
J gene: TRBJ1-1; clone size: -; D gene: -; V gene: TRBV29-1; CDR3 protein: CSVEGATGGTEAFF; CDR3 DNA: TGCAGCGTTGAGGGCGCCACCGGCGGGACAGAAGCTTTCTTT
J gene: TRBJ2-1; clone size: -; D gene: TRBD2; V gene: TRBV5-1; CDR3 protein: CASSLASGRGYDEQFF; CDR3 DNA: TGCGCCAGCAGCTTGGCCAGCGGGAGGGGCTATGATGAGCAGTTCTTC
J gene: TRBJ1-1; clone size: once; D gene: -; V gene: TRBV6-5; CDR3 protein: CASSYSIRQTNTEAFF; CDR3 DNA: TGTGCCAGCAGTTACTCGATACGACAGACGAACACTGAAGCTTTCTTT
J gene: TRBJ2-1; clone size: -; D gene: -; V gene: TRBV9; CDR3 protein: CASDRGLAHNEQFF; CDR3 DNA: TGTGCCAGCGACAGGGGACTAGCTCACAATGAGCAGTTCTTC
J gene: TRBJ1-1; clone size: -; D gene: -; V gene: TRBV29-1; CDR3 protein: CSVTRQENTEAFF; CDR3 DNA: TGCAGCGTTACTAGACAGGAGAACACTGAAGCTTTCTTT
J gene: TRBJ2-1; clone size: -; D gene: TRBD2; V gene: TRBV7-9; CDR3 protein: CASSPPGGLSYNEQFF; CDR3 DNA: TGTGCCAGCAGCCCCCCGGGGGGGCTCTCCTACAATGAGCAGTTCTTC
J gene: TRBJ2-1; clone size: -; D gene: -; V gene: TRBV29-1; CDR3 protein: CSVQLAGEQFF; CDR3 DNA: TGCAGCGTCCAATTAGCTGGTGAGCAGTTCTTC
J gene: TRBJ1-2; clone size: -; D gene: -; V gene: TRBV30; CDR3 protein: CAWSGSEYGYTF; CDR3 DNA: TGTGCCTGGAGTGGGAGCGAGTATGGCTACACCTTC
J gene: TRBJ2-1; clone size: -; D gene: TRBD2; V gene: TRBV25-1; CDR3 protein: CASSFRDYTDEQFF; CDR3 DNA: TGTGCCAGCAGTTTCCGGGACTATACGGACGAGCAGTTCTTC
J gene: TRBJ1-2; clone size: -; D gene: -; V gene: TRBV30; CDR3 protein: CAWSDNYGYTF; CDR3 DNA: TGTGCCTGGAGTGATAACTATGGCTACACCTTC
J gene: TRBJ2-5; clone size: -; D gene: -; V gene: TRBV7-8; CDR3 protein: CASSSGSRETQYF; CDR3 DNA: TGTGCCAGCAGCTCGGGGAGTCGAGAGACCCAGTACTTC
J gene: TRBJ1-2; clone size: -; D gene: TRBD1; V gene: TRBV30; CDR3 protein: CAWITGTGYNGYTF; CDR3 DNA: TGTGCCTGGATTACCGGGACAGGGTATAATGGCTACACCTTC
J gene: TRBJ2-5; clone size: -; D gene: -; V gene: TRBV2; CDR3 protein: CASKTQETQYF; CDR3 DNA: TGTGCCAGCAAGACCCAAGAGACCCAGTACTTC
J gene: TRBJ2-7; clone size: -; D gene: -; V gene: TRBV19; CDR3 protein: CASTDSGAEQYF; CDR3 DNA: TGTGCCAGTACAGATTCAGGGGCCGAGCAGTACTTC
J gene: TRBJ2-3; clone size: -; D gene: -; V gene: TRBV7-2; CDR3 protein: CASSLSSTTSTDTQYF; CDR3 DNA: TGTGCCAGCAGCTTATCAAGCACCACTAGCACAGATACGCAGTATTTT
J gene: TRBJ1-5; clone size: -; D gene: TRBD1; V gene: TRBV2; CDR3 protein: CASRGQGISNQPQHF; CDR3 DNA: TGTGCCAGCAGGGGACAGGGGATTAGCAATCAGCCCCAGCATTTT
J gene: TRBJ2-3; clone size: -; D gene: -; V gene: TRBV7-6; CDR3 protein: CASRPGYRSDTQYF; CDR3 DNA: TGTGCCAGCAGACCAGGTTACAGGTCAGATACGCAGTATTTT
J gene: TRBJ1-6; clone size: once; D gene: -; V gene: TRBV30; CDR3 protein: CAAGKEDSPLHF; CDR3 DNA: TGTGCCGCAGGGAAGGAGGATTCACCCCTCCACTTT
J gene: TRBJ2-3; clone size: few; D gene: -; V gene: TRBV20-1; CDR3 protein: CSALHTDTQYF; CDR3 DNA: TGCAGTGCACTCCACACAGATACGCAGTATTTT
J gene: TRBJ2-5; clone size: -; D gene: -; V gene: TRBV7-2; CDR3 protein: CASSPPGAGGETQYF; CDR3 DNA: TGTGCCAGCAGCCCCCCGGGGGCAGGTGGGGAGACCCAGTACTTC
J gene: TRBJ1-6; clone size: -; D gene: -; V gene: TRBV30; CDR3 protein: CAWKSPQGINSPLHF; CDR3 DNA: TGTGCCTGGAAGAGTCCCCAAGGGATTAATTCACCCCTCCACTTT
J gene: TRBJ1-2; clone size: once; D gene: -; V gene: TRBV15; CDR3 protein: CATSRAQVAYGYTF; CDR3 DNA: TGTGCCACCAGCAGAGCCCAGGTCGCCTATGGCTACACCTTC
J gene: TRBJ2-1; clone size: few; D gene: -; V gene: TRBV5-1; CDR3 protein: CASNGRNEQFF; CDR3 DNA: TGCGCCAGCAACGGGAGAAATGAGCAGTTCTTC
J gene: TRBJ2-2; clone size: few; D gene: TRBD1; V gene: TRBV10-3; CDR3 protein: CAISGQGAGELFF; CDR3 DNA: TGTGCCATCAGTGGACAGGGAGCCGGGGAGCTGTTTTTT
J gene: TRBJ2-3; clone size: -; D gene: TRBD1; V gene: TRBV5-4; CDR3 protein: CASSSGQDTDTQYF; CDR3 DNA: TGTGCCAGCAGCTCCGGACAGGACACAGATACGCAGTATTTT
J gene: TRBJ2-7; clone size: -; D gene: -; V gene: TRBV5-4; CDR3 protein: CASSLYRTALSGQYF; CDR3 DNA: TGTGCCAGCAGCTTGTACAGGACAGCACTCAGTGGGCAGTACTTC